The sequence of this T cell receptor (beta chain) was determined in a study of blood T cell repertoires in COVID-19. Background on the study: Samples of COVID-19 (acute and convalescent) were obtained from the United States, Italy and Spain. The cDNA or gDNA used as material had been derived from T cells, B-cell-depleted T cells, or PBMCs.

As originally analysed: The authors estimated nucleated cell counts from reference gene primer amplification. Libraries were prepared by immunoSEQ multiplex PCR; TCRdb keeps only in-frame clonotypes and omits some of them. V and J calls and clone size are as listed in that table; D and trimming were resolved from the DNA. The data contain 300,000 or so clones, around nine tenths of them seen just once; the ten biggest clones take up 1%. V trimming: 4 bases; J trimming: 1 base; junction bases outside the gene matches: 2. In germline, CDR1 is SGHDT, CDR2 YYEEEE. The CDR3 sequence is 15 residues long. Source material: peripheral blood. The gene calls are TRBV5-6 and TRBJ2-7; 13 positions match TRBD2. The receptor comes from a man in his fifties with active or convalescent COVID-19. CDR3 sequence (DNA): TGTGCCAGCAGCCGGGGACTAGCGGGATCCTACGAGCAGTACTTC. The encoded protein is CASSRGLAGSYEQYF.